The 27 T cell receptor beta chains below come from one sample, sequenced in a study of CD8+ T cells in alopecia areata. As the sequencing template, cDNA was produced by extracting RNA and reverse transcribing it. Assay used: immunoSEQ multiplex PCR; TCRdb lists only in-frame clones, some missing. The sample consists of 150,000 or so clones, about 71% of them appearing once. Treatment described: oral pan-JAK inhibitor, 5-10 mg twice daily. The source was CD4+ T cells sorted from blood, collected at week 4, from a patient treated with tofacitinib. The receptors shown here come from a human donor with alopecia areata.

The genes are TRBV5-1 and TRBJ1-1; possibly TRBD1 for D (5 bases). V shed 4 bases and J shed 2 bases, with 12 bases lying between them. Germline loops: CDR1 SGHRS, CDR2 YFSETQ. This CDR3 comprises 14 residues. CDR3 nucleotide sequence: TGCGCCAGCAGCCTAACCGACAGCAACACTGAAGCTTTCTTT. Translating gives CASSLTDSNTEAFF.

This clone was observed a handful of times. The chain couples TRBV7-3 to TRBJ2-5, with 11 nucleotides matching TRBD1. CDR3 length: 16 residues. Germline V lookup: CDR1 SGHTA, CDR2 FQGTGA. With V trimmed by 0 bases and J by 5 bases, 5 bases remained unmatched. The CDR3 spells CASSLTSDRGHETQYF. CDR3 coding DNA: TGTGCCAGCAGCTTAACCTCGGACAGGGGGCATGAGACCCAGTACTTC.

The V call is TRBV18, the J call TRBJ2-3; maybe TRBD1 (5 bases). The CDR3 spans 17 residues. Between the trimmed V and J ends, which lost 6 bases and 3 bases, there was a span of 22 bases. Germline lookup yields CDR1 KGHSH and CDR2 LQKENI. CDR3 DNA sequence: TGTGCCAGCTCCCCTGCCGGGTCAGGGCCGGTTACAGATACGCAGTATTTT. It translates to CASSPAGSGPVTDTQYF.

The chain recombines TRBV5-6 with TRBJ2-6; D call uncertain. CDR1 is SGHDT, CDR2 YYEEEE, per germline. The CDR3 loop spans 16 amino acids. Trimming pared 4 bases from V and 4 bases from J, leaving 15 bases between. For the CDR3, the DNA is TGTGCCAGCAGCCGAACTTCTATCTCCGGGGCCAACGTCCTGACTTTC. Protein: CASSRTSISGANVLTF.

The chain recombines TRBV30 with TRBJ2-5; no clear D. The CDR3 length is 11 residues. The V and J ends lost 5 bases and 5 bases respectively, with 9 bases between them. Germline CDR1 and CDR2: GTSNPN and SVGIG (reference sequence). DNA of the CDR3: TGTGCCTGGGCCCTGGGCGAGACCCAGTACTTC. It translates to CAWALGETQYF.

This clone was seen more than once but under ten times. V usage is TRBV29-1 and J usage is TRBJ1-2; tentative D call: TRBD1 (5 bases). V gave up 7 bases and J gave up 8 bases, with 14 bases separating them. The CDR3 spans 11 residues. Germline values: CDR1 SQVTM, CDR2 ANQGSEA. The CDR3 bases are TGCAGCGGAGCAGGGTCGGAGGGCTACACCTTC. It is translated as CSGAGSEGYTF.

The chain has TRBV19 and TRBJ1-5; no reliable D call. Germline values: CDR1 LNHDA, CDR2 SQIVND (reference sequence). V lost 7 bases to trimming and J lost 0 bases, with 7 bases between them. This CDR3 region has 13 residues. The CDR3 sequence is CASTVHSNQPQHF. The CDR3 nucleotides are TGTGCCAGTACGGTGCATAGCAATCAGCCCCAGCATTTT.

This clone was counted a few times. V usage is TRBV7-2 and J usage is TRBJ2-1; 7 bases are a match to TRBD2. The V and J ends lost 5 bases and 2 bases, in that order; junction bases with no gene match: 3. CDR3 length: 14 residues. Germline CDR1 SGHTA, CDR2 FQGNSA. The CDR3, as DNA: TGTGCCAGCAGCGTTGGACTAGCCTACAATGAGCAGTTCTTC. This translates into CASSVGLAYNEQFF.

The chain couples TRBV7-9 to TRBJ2-6; D perhaps matches TRBD2 (6 bases). The germline V gene encodes CDR1 SEHNR and CDR2 FQNEAQ (reference sequence). This CDR3 has 15 residues. V dropped 5 bases and J dropped 0 bases, with 8 bases sitting between them. CDR3 loop: CASSGGSSGANVLTF. CDR3 sequence (DNA): TGTGCCAGCAGCGGGGGGAGCTCTGGGGCCAACGTCCTGACTTTC.

The chain couples TRBV2 to TRBJ2-5; 7 nucleotides align to TRBD2. This CDR3 spans 13 amino acids. Germline V gene data show CDR1 as SNHLY and CDR2 as FYNNEI. Germline trimming cut 8 bases from V and 1 base from J; bases unmatched to any gene: 4. The CDR3 loop reads CASESGGQETQYF. The CDR3 DNA follows: TGTGCCAGCGAATCGGGGGGCCAAGAGACCCAGTACTTC.

This chain connects TRBV7-2 to TRBJ1-1; no clear D gene. V lost 0 bases to trimming and J lost 0 bases, with 14 bases between them. The CDR3 totals 17 residues. The germline gives CDR1 SGHTA, CDR2 FQGNSA. The CDR3 coding sequence is TGTGCCAGCAGCTTAGCCCCGGTCGGACGCCTGAACACTGAAGCTTTCTTT. It is translated as CASSLAPVGRLNTEAFF.

The chain links TRBV7-9 to TRBJ2-5; TRBD1 matches 9 bases. The germline gives CDR1 SEHNR, CDR2 FQNEAQ (reference sequence). The CDR3 contains 14 residues. Trimming at V came to 4 bases and at J to 3 bases, leaving 3 bases not matched to a gene. CDR3 residues: CASSYWTGEETQYF. The CDR3, as DNA: TGTGCCAGCAGCTACTGGACAGGGGAAGAGACCCAGTACTTC.

The chain has TRBV30 and TRBJ2-7; D is undetermined. This CDR3 is built from 13 residues. V was pared by 1 base and J by 0 bases, with 7 bases between. Looked up from germline, CDR1 is GTSNPN and CDR2 is SVGIG (reference sequence). The CDR3 bases are TGTGCCTGGAGTGCCCTGTTCTCCTACGAGCAGTACTTC. Translating gives CAWSALFSYEQYF. Supplemented by reference TRBV30 and TRBJ2-7, the full variable domain reads SQTIHQWPATLVQPVGSPLSLECTVEGTSNPNLYWYRQAAGRGLQLLFYSVGIGQISSEVPQNLSASRPQDRQFILSSKKLLLSDSGFYLCAWSALFSYEQYFGPGTRLTVT.

V is TRBV7-8 and J is TRBJ1-5, with D perhaps matching TRBD1 (5 bases). The CDR3 consists of 15 residues. The V gene's germline CDR1 is SGHVS and CDR2 FQNEAQ. V lost 5 bases to trimming and J lost 3 bases, with 14 bases between them. DNA for the CDR3: TGTGCCAGCAGCGTTAGCCTGGACACCAATCAGCCCCAGCATTTT. Protein: CASSVSLDTNQPQHF.

In this sample, this clone turned up a few times. The chain recombines TRBV7-2 with TRBJ2-1; D is uncertain. The ends were cut back, 3 bases at V and 5 bases at J, with 5 bases in the middle. Per the germline V gene, CDR1 is SGHTA and CDR2 is FQGNSA. The CDR3 runs to 12 residues. The CDR3 bases are TGTGCCAGCAGCTTCGGTAACAATGAGCAGTTCTTC. It translates to CASSFGNNEQFF. Drawing the rest from reference TRBV7-2 and TRBJ2-1, the complete variable domain is GAGVSQSPSNKVTEKGKDVELRCDPISGHTALYWYRQSLGQGLEFLIYFQGNSAPDKSGLPSDRFSAERTGGSVSTLTIQRTQQEDSAVYLCASSFGNNEQFFGPGTRLTVL.

The chain has TRBV7-2 and TRBJ2-7; 10 bases align to TRBD1. CDR1 is SGHTA, CDR2 FQGNSA, per germline. The CDR3 loop spans 18 amino acids. V trimming: 5 bases; J trimming: 3 bases; junction bases outside the gene matches: 16. The CDR3 is CASSPGGRLGTGVYEQYF. In nucleotides, the CDR3 is TGTGCCAGCAGCCCAGGGGGTAGGTTAGGGACAGGGGTCTACGAGCAGTACTTC.

The chain couples TRBV30 to TRBJ1-5; D not certain. Trimming pared 1 base from V and 1 base from J, leaving 8 bases between. Germline CDR1 and CDR2: GTSNPN and SVGIG (reference sequence). The CDR3 loop spans 14 amino acids. The CDR3 sequence: CAWSAASSNQPQHF. The CDR3 DNA is TGTGCCTGGAGTGCCGCTTCAAGCAATCAGCCCCAGCATTTT. The complete variable domain, with remaining parts taken from reference TRBV30 and TRBJ1-5, reads SQTIHQWPATLVQPVGSPLSLECTVEGTSNPNLYWYRQAAGRGLQLLFYSVGIGQISSEVPQNLSASRPQDRQFILSSKKLLLSDSGFYLCAWSAASSNQPQHFGDGTRLSIL.

The J gene is TRBJ2-3, the V gene TRBV18, with a possible D match to TRBD1 (6 bases). V lost 3 bases and J lost 5, with 15 bases in between. Germline V gives CDR1 KGHSH, CDR2 LQKENI. This CDR3 contains 15 residues. CDR3 amino acids: CASSPLGRGGDTQYF. CDR3 DNA sequence: TGTGCCAGCTCACCGCTGGGCAGGGGCGGAGATACGCAGTATTTT.

The rearrangement uses TRBV30 and TRBJ1-2; D is ambiguous. Trimming left V 0 bases short and J 2 bases short, with 7 bases between. The CDR3 sequence is 13 residues long. The germline V gene has CDR1 GTSNPN and CDR2 SVGIG (reference sequence). CDR3 region: CAWSVEANYGYTF. The CDR3 coding sequence is TGTGCCTGGAGTGTAGAGGCCAACTATGGCTACACCTTC.

This rearrangement joins TRBV27 to TRBJ1-2; unclear D gene. V lost 3 bases and J lost 2, with 10 bases in between. There are 14 residues in the CDR3. Germline-derived CDR1 and CDR2 are MNHEY and SMNVEV (reference sequence). CDR3 amino acids: CASSFHGQNYGYTF. The CDR3 region has the DNA TGTGCCAGCAGTTTTCACGGCCAGAACTATGGCTACACCTTC.

This clone was detected only a few times. The chain uses TRBV25-1 and TRBJ1-2; 7 bases are a match to TRBD1. Trimming removed 5 bases from V and 8 bases from J; junction bases left unmatched: 8. CDR1 is MGHDK, CDR2 SYGVNS, per germline. CDR3 length: 13 amino acids. Written as DNA, the CDR3 is TGTGCCAGCAGTTTTCCAGGGGGAGACGGCTACACCTTC. The encoded protein is CASSFPGGDGYTF.

The J gene is TRBJ2-5, the V gene TRBV7-2; 10 nucleotides align to TRBD2. V lost 4 bases, J lost 5 bases, and 10 bases stayed unmatched. The CDR3 length is 16 residues. Germline CDR1 reads SGHTA; CDR2 reads FQGNSA. CDR3 DNA sequence: TGTGCCAGCAGCTCCCAAGGAGCGGGGGGGCGTGAGACCCAGTACTTC. It is translated as CASSSQGAGGRETQYF.

The chain links TRBV29-1 to TRBJ1-1, with D possibly matching TRBD1 (5 bases). Trimming took 8 bases from V and 7 from J, leaving 8 bases between them. The CDR3 is 9 amino acids. CDR1 is SQVTM, CDR2 ANQGSEA, per germline. As DNA, the CDR3 is TGCAGCATCGGGGGTGAAGCTTTCTTT. This codes for CSIGGEAFF. The variable domain in full, with the rest retrieved from reference TRBV29-1 and TRBJ1-1, is SAVISQKPSRDICQRGTSLTIQCQVDSQVTMMFWYRQQPGQSLTLIATANQGSEATYESGFVIDKFPISRPNLTFSTLTVSNMSPEDSSIYLCSIGGEAFFGQGTRLTVV.

The chain recombines TRBV29-1 with TRBJ1-2, with no clear D. V was cut by 6 bases and J by 3 bases, with 14 bases left in between. The V gene's germline CDR1 is SQVTM and CDR2 ANQGSEA. The CDR3 has 13 residues. The CDR3 sequence: CSVKTPGYYGYTF. CDR3 coding DNA: TGCAGCGTCAAGACTCCTGGGTACTATGGCTACACCTTC.

The V and J genes are TRBV6-5 and TRBJ2-7; TRBD2 is a possible D gene (5 bases). Looked up from germline, CDR1 is MNHEY and CDR2 is SVGAGI. This CDR3 contains 16 residues. With 1 base removed from V and 7 bases from J, the gap between germline ends came to 20 bases. DNA of the CDR3: TGTGCCAGCAGTTACTTCGGACTCTCCGTCTTGGAAGAGCAGTACTTC. Protein sequence: CASSYFGLSVLEEQYF.

The chain has TRBV9 and TRBJ2-6; D call uncertain. The V end lost 4 bases, the J end lost 4 bases, and 15 bases lay between the germline ends. Germline loops: CDR1 SGDLS, CDR2 YYNGEE. The CDR3 is made up of 16 amino acids. The chain's CDR3 is CASSTRPGAGANVLTF. CDR3 sequence (DNA): TGTGCCAGCAGCACGCGCCCGGGTGCGGGGGCCAACGTCCTGACTTTC.

The rearrangement links TRBV2 to TRBJ2-2, with D hard to call. This CDR3 has 14 amino acids. V was cut by 3 bases and J by 0 bases, with 5 bases left in between. Germline V CDR1 and CDR2: SNHLY, FYNNEI. The CDR3 region has the DNA TGTGCCAGCAGTGACAAGGCGAACACCGGGGAGCTGTTTTTT. Translated, it gives CASSDKANTGELFF.